A single sample is the source of the 10 T cell receptor beta chains below, sequenced in a study of molecular identifiers for immune sequencing clone quantification. In TCRdb, the PCR reads were re-called with MiXCR into one record per CDR3 protein. The sample contains 60,000 to 70,000 distinct CDR3 sequences, 17% of which appear only once. Material: naive CD8+ T cells from blood, with Jurkat cell RNA spiked in. Subset given: FACS-sorted CD8+CD4-CCR7+CD45RA+ naive T cells. These receptors were taken from a human donor in good health. Some libraries in this study had Jurkat cell RNA spiked in.

The V call is TRBV10-3, the J call TRBJ2-3; D possibly matches TRBD1 or TRBD2 (5 bases each). CDR1 and CDR2 (germline): ENHRY, SYGVKD. V was shortened by 10 bases and J by 4 bases, with 18 bases between the two germline ends. This CDR3 spans 14 amino acids. The CDR3 region is CATHLVGRADTQYF. The CDR3 nucleotides read TGTGCCACGCATCTAGTGGGACGGGCAGATACGCAGTATTTT.

As regards this clonotype: This may arise from a read error, as a much more abundant clone is one base away. This chain connects TRBV7-8 to TRBJ2-5, with 13 bases aligning to TRBD2. CDR3 length: 18 amino acids. Germline lookup yields CDR1 SGHVS and CDR2 FQNEAQ. CDR3 in DNA: TGTGCCAGCAGCTTACCCGGACTAGCGGGAGTCGTTTTAGAGGCCCAGTACTTC. It is translated as CASSLPGLAGVVLEAQYF.

There are many counts of this clonotype. V is TRBV7-8 and J is TRBJ2-7, with no clear D. Between the trimmed V and J ends, which lost 1 base and 3 bases, there was a span of 7 bases. The CDR3 consists of 13 residues. CDR1 is SGHVS and CDR2 is FQNEAQ in the germline V gene. DNA of the CDR3: TGTGCCAGCAGCTTAGGAGTTGGCTACGAGCAGTACTTC. Translated: CASSLGVGYEQYF.

On this clonotype itself: This could be a read error, since a much larger clone is one nucleotide away. The chain employs TRBV24-1 and TRBJ2-3; 9 bases map to TRBD1. The germline V gene has CDR1 KGHDR and CDR2 SFDVKD. This CDR3 spans 17 amino acids. The CDR3 nucleotides are TGTGCCACCAGTGATTTGAATCACAGGGGGCCGGTAGATACGCGGTATTTT. Translated: CATSDLNHRGPVDTRYF.

In this sample, this clonotype turned up a few times. At one end the junction does not follow the germline gene, possibly because of a read error. The rearrangement links TRBV4-1 to TRBJ2-7; 8 nucleotides match TRBD2. In germline, CDR1 is MGHRA, CDR2 YSYEKL. The CDR3 covers 15 residues. The CDR3 DNA reads as TGCGCCAGCAGCCAAGACCCCGGACTAGCCTACGGGCAGTACTTC. Translated, it gives CASSQDPGLAYGQYF.

This clonotype showed up many times. This sequence joins TRBV19 and TRBJ2-5; D is perhaps TRBD2 (6 bases). This CDR3 has 17 residues. V gave up 4 bases and J gave up 2 bases, with 20 bases separating them. Germline V gene lookup returns CDR1 LNHDA and CDR2 SQIVND (reference sequence). CDR3 sequence: CASSTSVREWGQETQYF. The CDR3 nucleotides are TGTGCCAGTAGTACCTCCGTCCGGGAGTGGGGACAAGAGACCCAGTACTTC.

The chain is built from TRBV6-2 or TRBV6-3 and TRBJ1-2; no reliable D call. Deletions cut 5 bases from V and 3 bases from J, with 16 bases between. The V gene's germline CDR1 is MNHEY and CDR2 SVGEGT. The CDR3 loop spans 15 amino acids. The CDR3 region has the DNA TGTGCCAGCAGTCCCCTCGAGGTGGGGTACTATGGCTACACCTTC. The encoded protein is CASSPLEVGYYGYTF.

Concerning this clonotype: This clone may be a read error of a much larger clone one base away. The V call is TRBV5-6, the J call TRBJ2-7; D remains unclear. The CDR3 totals 15 residues. Trimming stripped 4 bases from V and 0 bases from J, with 14 bases between. Germline assignment: CDR1 SGHDT and CDR2 YYEEEE. In nucleotides, the CDR3 is TGTGCCAGCAGCCTAAAGATACGGAGCTCCTACGAGCAGTACTTC. Protein sequence: CASSLKIRSSYEQYF.

This clonotype was seen repeatedly, ten times or more. The CDR3 sequence: CASTLEFYTDTQYF. The CDR3 DNA reads TGTGCCAGCACCTTGGAGTTTTACACAGATACGCAGTATTTT. This chain links TRBV6-2 or TRBV6-3 with TRBJ2-3; D not resolved. Trimming stripped 7 bases from V and 2 bases from J, with 13 bases between. Germline CDR1 MNHEY, CDR2 SVGEGT. The CDR3 spans 14 residues.

This clonotype has only a few counts. This sequence joins TRBV25-1 and TRBJ1-1; a weak D match, TRBD1 (5 bases). The V gene lost 8 bases and the J gene lost 4 bases, with 14 bases spanning the gap. The CDR3 loop spans 13 amino acids. Germline loops: CDR1 MGHDK, CDR2 SYGVNS. CDR3 sequence (DNA): TGTGCCAGCGCCAGAATTGGGGGCACTGAAGCTTTCTTT. Protein sequence: CASARIGGTEAFF.